This TCR beta chain stems from a study of patients and donors after allogeneic stem cell transplantation (TCRdb year 2020). The protocol used for the library was RT-PCR. TCRdb records NextSeq 550 as the sequencer. TCRdb redid the processing of the public reads, applying fastp at Q25 and MiXCR, and retained in-frame beta chains. Rows matching on CDR3 protein sequence are summarized as one entry with the most common DNA and genes. This sample is represented by approximately 170,000 distinct CDR3 sequences; 20% to 25% of them were singletons. More than 25% of the sample goes to the ten largest clones. This clonotype was seen a handful of times. Its antigen is still unknown. No much larger clonotype is one base removed from it; base qualities were not supplied. The CDR3 goes from the cysteine to the phenylalanine over 16 residues. Only the CDR3 portion is preserved as DNA: 48 bases, with reading frame beginning at the first base. CDR1 and CDR2 (MNHEY, SVGEGT) derive from the germline V gene. Compared with germline, V lacks 2 bases and J lacks 5 bases; bases without a gene match: 8.

The V and J genes are TRBV6-2 or TRBV6-3 and TRBJ2-2; TRBD2 fits 7 bases in the junction. The receptor comes from a human donor who was either an allogeneic HSCT recipient or a stem cell or donor lymphocyte infusion donor (not recorded which). It is not recorded whose cells these are; they may come from a transplant donor. Material for sequencing was blood, either unsorted or a sorted T cell fraction (not recorded which). The CDR3 sequence is CASSYKAGTLTGELFF. The nucleotide sequence is given as TGTGCCAGCAGTTACAAAGCGGGGACGTTAACCGGGGAGCTGTTTTTT.